Listed here are 14 T cell receptor beta chains from one sample, sequenced in a study of response to subunit inactivated influenza vaccine. One entry per CDR3 protein results from TCRdb running MiXCR on the RT-PCR reads. In the table there are around 480,000 distinct CDR3 sequences, 11% of which are singletons. Sequenced material: PBMCs from blood, taken roughly 45 days after vaccination. These receptors originate from a man in his forties or fifties who received an inactivated influenza vaccine.

This clonotype was found many times. This chain joins TRBV12-3 or TRBV12-4 and TRBJ2-3; TRBD1 matches at 8 bases. This CDR3 is 14 amino acids long. V lost 6 bases and J lost 4; bases outside the gene matches: 6. In nucleotides, the CDR3 is TGTGCCAGCAGGCAAGGACAGGGCCCAGATACGCAGTATTTT. Amino acids: CASRQGQGPDTQYF.

This clonotype was seen only a few times. The J gene is TRBJ2-1, the V gene TRBV20-1, with TRBD2 as a possible D gene (6 bases). Germline V gene data show CDR1 as DFQATT and CDR2 as SNEGSKA (reference sequence). Trimming took off 7 bases at V and 0 bases at J, with 16 bases between the two ends. The CDR3 totals 15 residues. This chain's CDR3 is CSVQAGLFSYNEQFF. In DNA, the CDR3 is TGCAGTGTTCAGGCGGGACTTTTCTCCTACAATGAGCAGTTCTTC.

This clonotype was seen more than once but under ten times. J is TRBJ2-5 and V is TRBV20-1, with TRBD1 matching 11 bases. The CDR3 runs to 13 residues. The germline CDR1 and CDR2 sequences are DFQATT and SNEGSKA (reference sequence). After removal of 2 bases from V and 5 bases from J, the junction contained 1 base not matched to a gene. The CDR3 reads CSARRDRGETQYF. The CDR3 bases are TGCAGTGCTAGACGGGACAGGGGGGAGACCCAGTACTTC.

This clonotype was seen repeatedly, ten times or more. The J gene is TRBJ1-3, the V gene TRBV10-3, with D unresolved. V gave up 4 bases and J gave up 1 base, with 11 bases separating them. The germline V gene encodes CDR1 ENHRY and CDR2 SYGVKD. There are 15 residues in the CDR3. The CDR3 sequence: CAISAVERSGNTIYF. In DNA, the CDR3 is TGTGCCATCAGTGCGGTGGAAAGGTCTGGAAACACCATATATTTT.

This clonotype came up a few times. J is TRBJ2-1 and V is TRBV4-3; 8 bases map to TRBD2. The length of the CDR3 is 15 residues. The V gene end was trimmed by 0 bases and the J gene end by 8 bases; junction bases not matched to a gene: 6. The V gene's germline CDR1 is LGHNA and CDR2 YSLEER. CDR3 residues: CASSQDRAGVYEQFF. The CDR3 coding sequence is TGCGCCAGCAGCCAAGATCGAGCGGGAGTTTATGAGCAGTTCTTC.

In its sample, this clonotype was seen once. V usage is TRBV20-1 and J usage is TRBJ2-1, with 9 bases that match TRBD2. The germline CDR1 and CDR2 sequences are DFQATT and SNEGSKA (reference sequence). J was trimmed by 9 bases and V by 6 bases; bases with no gene match: 15. CDR3 length: 15 residues. The CDR3, as DNA: TGCAGTGCCCCCCCGGGCGGGAGGGTAGAAGCTGAGCAGTTCTTC. Amino acid sequence: CSAPPGGRVEAEQFF.

The V call is TRBV5-1, the J call TRBJ2-7; D may be TRBD2 (6 bases). CDR3 length: 12 residues. The V end was cut by 4 bases, the J end by 6 bases, with 11 bases between. Germline assignment: CDR1 SGHRS and CDR2 YFSETQ. The CDR3 loop reads CASSTAGSEQYF. DNA of the CDR3: TGCGCCAGCAGCACCGCGGGGAGCGAGCAGTACTTC.

This clonotype was seen more than once but under ten times. The rearrangement uses TRBV6-1 and TRBJ2-7, with D maybe TRBD1 (7 bases). Per germline, CDR1 MNHNS and CDR2 SASEGT. Trimming shortened V by 4 bases and J by 2 bases, and 15 bases separated the two germline ends. CDR3 length equals 15 residues. In DNA, the CDR3 is TGTGCCAGCAGTGTACGGACAGGACTAACCTACGAGCAGTACTTC. It codes for CASSVRTGLTYEQYF.

The rearrangement uses TRBV7-2 and TRBJ2-7; 7 nucleotides match TRBD2. Germline CDR1 is SGHTA and CDR2 is FQGNSA. The CDR3 covers 16 residues. V was pared by 1 base and J by 2 bases, with 8 bases of the junction left unmatched. The CDR3 region has the DNA TGTGCCAGCAGCTTAGTGTCTAGCGGTTCTACCTACGAGCAGTACTTC. It specifies CASSLVSSGSTYEQYF.

This clonotype came up a few times. The chain employs TRBV7-3 and TRBJ2-3, with 7 bases fitting TRBD2. The junction had 3 bases not matched to a gene; V was cut back by 3 bases and J by 6 bases. CDR3 length: 13 residues. Germline V CDR1 and CDR2: SGHTA, FQGTGA. DNA of the CDR3: TGTGCCAGCAGCTTGCGGGAGCGGGATACGCAGTATTTT. Amino acid sequence: CASSLRERDTQYF.

The chain employs TRBV5-1 and TRBJ2-3, with 7 nucleotides matching TRBD2. CDR1 SGHRS and CDR2 YFSETQ come from the germline V gene. V gave up 2 bases and J gave up 3 bases; unmatched junction bases: 9. This CDR3 spans 16 amino acids. The CDR3 loop reads CASSFAGDVRTDTQYF. The CDR3 DNA reads TGCGCCAGCAGCTTTGCGGGAGACGTGAGGACAGATACGCAGTATTTT.

This clonotype was seen a handful of times. V is TRBV7-9 and J is TRBJ2-1; 8 bases line up with TRBD2. The CDR3 runs 17 residues. Looked up from germline, CDR1 is SEHNR and CDR2 is FQNEAQ (reference sequence). With 5 bases clipped from V and 0 bases from J, the junction kept 9 bases outside the gene matches. CDR3 in amino acids: CASSPGGGSSSYNEQFF. CDR3 nucleotide sequence: TGTGCCAGCAGCCCGGGGGGGGGGTCCAGCTCCTACAATGAGCAGTTCTTC.

This clonotype was seen a handful of times. The V call is TRBV20-1, the J call TRBJ2-1; 7 bases fit TRBD2. With V trimmed by 2 bases and J by 0 bases, 13 bases remained unmatched. CDR1 is DFQATT, CDR2 SNEGSKA, per germline (reference sequence). The CDR3 consists of 18 residues. The CDR3 sequence is CSARSGATFKSSYNEQFF. DNA of the CDR3: TGCAGTGCTAGAAGCGGGGCTACCTTTAAGAGCTCCTACAATGAGCAGTTCTTC.

In this sample, this clonotype turned up a few times. V gene TRBV9 combines with J gene TRBJ2-1; D call uncertain. The V end lost 0 bases, the J end lost 11 bases, and 6 bases lay between the germline ends. The germline CDR1 and CDR2 sequences are SGDLS and YYNGEE. This CDR3 region has 11 residues. The CDR3 nucleotides are TGTGCCAGCAGCGTAGAAAGCCAGCAGTTCTTC. Residues: CASSVESQQFF.